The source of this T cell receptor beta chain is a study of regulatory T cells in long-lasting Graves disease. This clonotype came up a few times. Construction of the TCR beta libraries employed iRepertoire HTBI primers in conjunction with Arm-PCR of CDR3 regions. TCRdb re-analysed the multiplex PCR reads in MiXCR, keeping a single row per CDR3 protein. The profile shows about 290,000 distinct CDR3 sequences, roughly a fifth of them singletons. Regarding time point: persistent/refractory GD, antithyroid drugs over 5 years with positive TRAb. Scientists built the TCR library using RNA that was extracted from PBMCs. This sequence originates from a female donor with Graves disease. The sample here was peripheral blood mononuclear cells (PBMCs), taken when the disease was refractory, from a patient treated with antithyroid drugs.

The CDR3 region has the DNA TGTGCCAGCAGTACGTTCCTCTCTGGGGCCAACGTCCTGACTTTC. Translating gives CASSTFLSGANVLTF. The rearrangement joins TRBV28 to TRBJ2-6, with D uncertain. Germline V CDR1 and CDR2: MDHEN, SYDVKM. The V end lost 5 bases, the J end lost 0 bases, and 8 bases lay between the germline ends. The CDR3 totals 15 residues.